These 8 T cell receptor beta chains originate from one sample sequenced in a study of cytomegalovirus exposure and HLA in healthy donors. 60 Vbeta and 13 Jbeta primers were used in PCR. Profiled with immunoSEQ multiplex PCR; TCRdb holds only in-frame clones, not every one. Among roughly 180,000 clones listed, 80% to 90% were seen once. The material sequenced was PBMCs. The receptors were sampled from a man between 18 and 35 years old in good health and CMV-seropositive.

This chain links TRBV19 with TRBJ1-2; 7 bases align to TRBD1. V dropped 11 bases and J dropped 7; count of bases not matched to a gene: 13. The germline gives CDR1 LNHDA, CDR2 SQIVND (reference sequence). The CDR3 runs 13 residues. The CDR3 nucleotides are TGTGCCTGCCGTCCACAGGGGATGTTTGGCTACACCTTC. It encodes CACRPQGMFGYTF.

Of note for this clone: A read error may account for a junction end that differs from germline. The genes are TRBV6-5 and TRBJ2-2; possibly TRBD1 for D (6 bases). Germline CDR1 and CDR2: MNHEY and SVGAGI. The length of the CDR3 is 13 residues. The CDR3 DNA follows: TGTGCCAGCAGTTACTCCACTAAAGGGGGGCTGTTTTTT. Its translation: CASSYSTKGGLFF.

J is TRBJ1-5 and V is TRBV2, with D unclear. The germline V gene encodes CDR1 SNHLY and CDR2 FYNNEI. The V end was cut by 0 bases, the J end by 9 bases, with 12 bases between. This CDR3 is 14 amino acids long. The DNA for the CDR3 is TGTGCCAGCAGTGAAGCGCGTGAGGGTGGGCCCCAGCATTTT. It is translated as CASSEAREGGPQHF.

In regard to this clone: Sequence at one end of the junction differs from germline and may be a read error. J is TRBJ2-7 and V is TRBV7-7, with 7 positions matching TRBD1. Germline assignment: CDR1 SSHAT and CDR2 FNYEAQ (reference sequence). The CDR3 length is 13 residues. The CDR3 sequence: CASSRTGSYEQYF. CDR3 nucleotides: TGTGCTAGCAGCCGGACAGGTAGCTACGAGCAGTACTTC.

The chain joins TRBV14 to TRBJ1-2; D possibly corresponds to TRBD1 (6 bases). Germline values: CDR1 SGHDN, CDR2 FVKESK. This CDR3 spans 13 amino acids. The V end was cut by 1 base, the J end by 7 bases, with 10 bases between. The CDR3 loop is CASSQGAGVGYTF. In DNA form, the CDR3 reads TGTGCCAGCAGCCAAGGGGCAGGGGTTGGCTACACCTTC.

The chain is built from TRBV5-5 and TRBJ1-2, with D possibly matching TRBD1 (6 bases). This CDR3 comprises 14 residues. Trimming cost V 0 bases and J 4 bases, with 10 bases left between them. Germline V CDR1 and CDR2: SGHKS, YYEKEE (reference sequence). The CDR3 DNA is TGTGCCAGCAGCTTGGAGACAGGCGCCTATGGCTACACCTTC. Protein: CASSLETGAYGYTF. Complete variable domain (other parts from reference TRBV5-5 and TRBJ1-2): DAGVTQSPTHLIKTRGQQVTLRCSPISGHKSVSWYQQVLGQGPQFIFQYYEKEERGRGNFPDRFSARQFPNYSSELNVNALLLGDSALYLCASSLETGAYGYTFGSGTRLTVV.

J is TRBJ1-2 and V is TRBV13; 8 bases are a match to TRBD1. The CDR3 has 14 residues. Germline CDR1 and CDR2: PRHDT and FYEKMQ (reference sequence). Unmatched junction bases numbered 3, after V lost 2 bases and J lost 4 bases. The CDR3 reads CASSLKGQGYGYTF. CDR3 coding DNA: TGTGCCAGCAGCTTAAAAGGACAGGGCTATGGCTACACCTTC.

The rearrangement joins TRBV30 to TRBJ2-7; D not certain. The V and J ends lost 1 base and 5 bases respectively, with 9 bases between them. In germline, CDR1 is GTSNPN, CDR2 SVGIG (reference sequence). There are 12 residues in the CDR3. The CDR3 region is CAWSGDRDEQYF. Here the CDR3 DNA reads TGTGCCTGGAGTGGAGACCGGGACGAGCAGTACTTC.